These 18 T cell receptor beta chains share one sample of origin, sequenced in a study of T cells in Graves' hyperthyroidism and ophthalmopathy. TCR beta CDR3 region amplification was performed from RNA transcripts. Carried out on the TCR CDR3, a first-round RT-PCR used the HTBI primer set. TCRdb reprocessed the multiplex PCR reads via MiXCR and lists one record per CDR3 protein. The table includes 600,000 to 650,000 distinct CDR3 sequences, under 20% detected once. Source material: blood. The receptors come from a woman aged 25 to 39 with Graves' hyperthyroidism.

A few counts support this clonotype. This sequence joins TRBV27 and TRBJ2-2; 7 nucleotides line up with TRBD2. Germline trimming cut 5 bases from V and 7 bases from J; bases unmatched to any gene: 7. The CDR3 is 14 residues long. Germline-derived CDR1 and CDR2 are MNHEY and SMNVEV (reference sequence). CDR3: CASSPLPGGGELFF. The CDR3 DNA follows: TGTGCCAGCAGTCCCCTCCCGGGGGGCGGGGAGCTGTTTTTT.

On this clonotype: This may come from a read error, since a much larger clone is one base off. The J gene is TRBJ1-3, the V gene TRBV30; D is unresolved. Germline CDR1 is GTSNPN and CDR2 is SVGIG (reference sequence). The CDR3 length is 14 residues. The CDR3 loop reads CAWSVTSSGDTIYF. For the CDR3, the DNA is TGTGCCTGGAGTGTCACTAGCTCTGGAGACACCATATATTTT. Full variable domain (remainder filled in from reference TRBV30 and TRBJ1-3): SQTIHQWPATLVQPVGSPLSLECTVEGTSNPNLYWYRQAAGRGLQLLFYSVGIGQISSEVPQNLSASRPQDRQFILSSKKLLLSDSGFYLCAWSVTSSGDTIYFGEGSWLTVV.

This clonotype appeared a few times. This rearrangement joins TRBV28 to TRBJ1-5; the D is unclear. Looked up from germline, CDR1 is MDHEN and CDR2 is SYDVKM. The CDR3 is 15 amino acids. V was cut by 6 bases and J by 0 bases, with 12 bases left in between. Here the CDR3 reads CASRSTKYSNQPQHF. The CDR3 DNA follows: TGTGCCAGCAGGTCTACAAAATATAGCAATCAGCCCCAGCATTTT.

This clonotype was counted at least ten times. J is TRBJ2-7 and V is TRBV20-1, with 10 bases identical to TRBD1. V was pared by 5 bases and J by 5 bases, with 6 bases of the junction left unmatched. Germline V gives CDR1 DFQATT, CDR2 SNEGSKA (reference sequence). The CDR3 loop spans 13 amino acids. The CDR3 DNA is TGCAGTGCTTACCGGGACAGGGGAAACGAGCAGTACTTC. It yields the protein CSAYRDRGNEQYF.

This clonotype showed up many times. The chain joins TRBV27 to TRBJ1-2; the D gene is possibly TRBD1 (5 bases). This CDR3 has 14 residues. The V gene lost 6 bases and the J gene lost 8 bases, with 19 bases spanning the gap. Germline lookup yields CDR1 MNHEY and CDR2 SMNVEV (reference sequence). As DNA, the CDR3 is TGTGCCAGCAGCCCGAGGGCGGGGGGAGGCGGCTACACCTTC. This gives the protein CASSPRAGGGGYTF.

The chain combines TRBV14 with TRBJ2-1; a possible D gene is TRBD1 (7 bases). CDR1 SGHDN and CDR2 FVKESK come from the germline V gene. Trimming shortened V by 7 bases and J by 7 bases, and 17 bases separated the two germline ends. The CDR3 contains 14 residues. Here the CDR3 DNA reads TGTGCCAGCAACAGCAGGGGGAGGTGGAATGAGCAGTTCTTC. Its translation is CASNSRGRWNEQFF.

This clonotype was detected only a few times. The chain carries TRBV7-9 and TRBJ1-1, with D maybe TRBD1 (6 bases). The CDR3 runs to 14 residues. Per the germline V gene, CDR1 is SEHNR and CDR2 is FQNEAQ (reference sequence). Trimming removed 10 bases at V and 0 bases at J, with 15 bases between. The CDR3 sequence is CATPGAIMNTEAFF. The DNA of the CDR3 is TGTGCCACCCCGGGGGCAATAATGAACACTGAAGCTTTCTTT.

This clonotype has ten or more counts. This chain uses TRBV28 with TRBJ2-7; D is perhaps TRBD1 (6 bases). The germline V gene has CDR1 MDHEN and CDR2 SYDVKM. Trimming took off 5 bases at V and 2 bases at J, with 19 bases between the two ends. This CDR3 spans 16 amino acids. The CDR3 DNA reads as TGTGCCAGCAGTGCCATTACAGGGATAACTCCCTACGAGCAGTACTTC. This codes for CASSAITGITPYEQYF. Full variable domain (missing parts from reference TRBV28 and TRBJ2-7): DVKVTQSSRYLVKRTGEKVFLECVQDMDHENMFWYRQDPGLGLRLIYFSYDVKMKEKGDIPEGYSVSREKKERFSLILESASTNQTSMYLCASSAITGITPYEQYFGPGTRLTVT.

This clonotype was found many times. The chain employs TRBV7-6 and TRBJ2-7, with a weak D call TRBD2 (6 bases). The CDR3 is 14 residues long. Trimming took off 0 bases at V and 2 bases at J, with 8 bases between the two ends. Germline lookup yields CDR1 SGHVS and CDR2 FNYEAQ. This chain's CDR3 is CASSLARGTYEQYF. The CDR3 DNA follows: TGTGCCAGCAGCTTAGCGCGGGGTACCTACGAGCAGTACTTC.

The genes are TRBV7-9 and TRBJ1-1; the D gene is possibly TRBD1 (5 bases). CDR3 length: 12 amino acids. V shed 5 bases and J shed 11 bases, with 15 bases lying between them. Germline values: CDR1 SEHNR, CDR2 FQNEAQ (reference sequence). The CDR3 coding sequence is TGTGCCAGCAGCGGGGGGAGGGTTATCGCTTTCTTT. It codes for CASSGGRVIAFF.

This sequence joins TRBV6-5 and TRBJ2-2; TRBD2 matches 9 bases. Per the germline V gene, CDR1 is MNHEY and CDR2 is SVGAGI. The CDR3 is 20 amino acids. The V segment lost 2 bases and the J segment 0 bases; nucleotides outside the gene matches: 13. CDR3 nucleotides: TGTGCCAGCAGTTACCGGCGGCGACTAGCGGCAGACTCGAACACCGGGGAGCTGTTTTTT. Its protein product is CASSYRRRLAADSNTGELFF.

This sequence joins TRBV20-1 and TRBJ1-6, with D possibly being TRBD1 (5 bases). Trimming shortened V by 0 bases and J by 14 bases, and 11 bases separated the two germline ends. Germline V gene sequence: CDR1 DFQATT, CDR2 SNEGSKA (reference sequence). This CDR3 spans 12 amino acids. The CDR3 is CSARDILQALHF. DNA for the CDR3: TGCAGTGCTAGAGATATTCTACAGGCCCTCCACTTT.

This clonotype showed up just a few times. The CDR3 DNA follows: TGCAGTGCTAGCCCTAGGACAGGGACGAACACTGAAGCTTTCTTT. Protein: CSASPRTGTNTEAFF. The chain couples TRBV20-1 to TRBJ1-1, with TRBD1 matching over 8 bases. Germline CDR1 is DFQATT and CDR2 is SNEGSKA (reference sequence). V was clipped by 3 bases and J by 1 base; unmatched bases: 7. This CDR3 comprises 15 residues.

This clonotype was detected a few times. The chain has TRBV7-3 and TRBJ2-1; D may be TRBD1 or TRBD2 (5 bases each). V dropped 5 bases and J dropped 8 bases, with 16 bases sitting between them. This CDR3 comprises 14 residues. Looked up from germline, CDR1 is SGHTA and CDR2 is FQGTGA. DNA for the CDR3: TGTGCCAGCAGCCCCCGGGGCCGCGCTGATGAGCAGTTCTTC. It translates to CASSPRGRADEQFF.

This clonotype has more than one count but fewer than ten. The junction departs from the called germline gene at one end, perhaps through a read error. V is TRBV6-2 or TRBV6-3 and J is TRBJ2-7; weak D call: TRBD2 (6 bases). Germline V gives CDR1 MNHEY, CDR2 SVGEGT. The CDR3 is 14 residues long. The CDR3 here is CAGSPQGGTYEQYF. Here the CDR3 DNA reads TGTGCCGGCAGTCCCCAGGGCGGGACCTACGAGCAGTACTTC.

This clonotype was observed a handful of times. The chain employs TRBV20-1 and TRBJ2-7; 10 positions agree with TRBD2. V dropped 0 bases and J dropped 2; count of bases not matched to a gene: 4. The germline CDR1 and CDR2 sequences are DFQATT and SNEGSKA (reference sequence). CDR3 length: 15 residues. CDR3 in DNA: TGCAGTGCTAGAGAACTAGCGGGACCCACCTACGAGCAGTACTTC. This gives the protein CSARELAGPTYEQYF.

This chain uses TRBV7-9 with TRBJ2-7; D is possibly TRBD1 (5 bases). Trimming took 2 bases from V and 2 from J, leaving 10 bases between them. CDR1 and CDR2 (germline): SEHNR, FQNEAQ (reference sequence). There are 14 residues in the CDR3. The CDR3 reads CASSLTETAYEQYF. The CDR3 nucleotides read TGTGCCAGCAGCTTAACAGAGACAGCCTACGAGCAGTACTTC.

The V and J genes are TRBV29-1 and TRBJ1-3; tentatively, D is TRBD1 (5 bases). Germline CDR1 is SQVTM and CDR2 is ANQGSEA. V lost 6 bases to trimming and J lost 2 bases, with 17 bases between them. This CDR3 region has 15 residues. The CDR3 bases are TGCAGCGTCCGGGACCCCAACGGCCCTGGAAACACCATATATTTT. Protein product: CSVRDPNGPGNTIYF.